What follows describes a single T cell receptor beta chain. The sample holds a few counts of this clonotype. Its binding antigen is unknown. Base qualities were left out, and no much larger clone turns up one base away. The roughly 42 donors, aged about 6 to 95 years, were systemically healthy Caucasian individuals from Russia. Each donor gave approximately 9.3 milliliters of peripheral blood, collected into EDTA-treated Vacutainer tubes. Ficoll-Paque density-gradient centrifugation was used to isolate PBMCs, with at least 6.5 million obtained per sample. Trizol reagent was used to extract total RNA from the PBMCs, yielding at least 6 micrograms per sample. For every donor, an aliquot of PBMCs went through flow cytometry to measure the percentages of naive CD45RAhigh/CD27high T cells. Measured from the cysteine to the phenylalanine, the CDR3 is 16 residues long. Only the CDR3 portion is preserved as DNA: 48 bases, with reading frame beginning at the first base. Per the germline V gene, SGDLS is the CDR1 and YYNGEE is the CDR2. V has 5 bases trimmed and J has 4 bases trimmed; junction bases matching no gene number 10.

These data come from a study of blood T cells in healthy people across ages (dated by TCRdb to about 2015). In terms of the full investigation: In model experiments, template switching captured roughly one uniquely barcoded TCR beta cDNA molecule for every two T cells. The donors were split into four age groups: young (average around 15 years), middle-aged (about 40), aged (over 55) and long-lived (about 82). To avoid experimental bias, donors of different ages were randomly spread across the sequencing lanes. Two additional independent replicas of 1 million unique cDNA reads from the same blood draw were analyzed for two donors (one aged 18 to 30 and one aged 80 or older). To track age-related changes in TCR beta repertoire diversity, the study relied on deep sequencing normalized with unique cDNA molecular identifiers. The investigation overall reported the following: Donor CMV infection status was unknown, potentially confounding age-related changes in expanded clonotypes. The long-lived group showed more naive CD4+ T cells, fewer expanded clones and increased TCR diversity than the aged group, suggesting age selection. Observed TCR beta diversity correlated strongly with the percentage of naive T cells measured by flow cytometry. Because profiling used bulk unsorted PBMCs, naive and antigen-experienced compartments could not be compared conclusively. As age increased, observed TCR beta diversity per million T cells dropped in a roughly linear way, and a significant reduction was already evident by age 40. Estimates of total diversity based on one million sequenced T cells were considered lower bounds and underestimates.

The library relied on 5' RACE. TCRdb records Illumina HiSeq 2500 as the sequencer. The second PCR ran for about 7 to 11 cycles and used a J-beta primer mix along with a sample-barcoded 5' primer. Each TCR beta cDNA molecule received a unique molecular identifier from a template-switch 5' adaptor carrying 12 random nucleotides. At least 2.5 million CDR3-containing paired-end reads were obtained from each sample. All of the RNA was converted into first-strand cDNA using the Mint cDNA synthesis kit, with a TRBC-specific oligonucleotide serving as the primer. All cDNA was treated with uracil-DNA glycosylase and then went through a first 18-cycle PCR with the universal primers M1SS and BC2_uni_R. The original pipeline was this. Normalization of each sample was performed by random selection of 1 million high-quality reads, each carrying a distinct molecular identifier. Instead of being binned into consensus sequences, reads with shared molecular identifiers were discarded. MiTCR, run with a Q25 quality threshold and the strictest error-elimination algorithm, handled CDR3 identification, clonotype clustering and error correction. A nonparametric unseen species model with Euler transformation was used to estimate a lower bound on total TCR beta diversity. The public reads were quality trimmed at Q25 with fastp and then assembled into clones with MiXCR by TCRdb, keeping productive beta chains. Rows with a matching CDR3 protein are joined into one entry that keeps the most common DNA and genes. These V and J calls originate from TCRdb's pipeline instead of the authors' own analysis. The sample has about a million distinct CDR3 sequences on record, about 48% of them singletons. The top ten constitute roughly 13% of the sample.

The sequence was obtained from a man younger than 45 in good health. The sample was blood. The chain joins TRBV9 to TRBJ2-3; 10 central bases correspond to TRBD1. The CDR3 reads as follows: CASREGDRGLPDTQYF. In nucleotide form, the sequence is TGTGCCAGCAGAGAGGGGGACAGGGGCCTCCCAGATACGCAGTATTTT. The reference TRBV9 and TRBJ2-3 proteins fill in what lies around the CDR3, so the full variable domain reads DSGVTQTPKHLITATGQRVTLRCSPRSGDLSVYWYQQSLDQGLQFLIQYYNGEERAKGNILERFSAQQFPDLHSELNLSSLELGDSALYFCASREGDRGLPDTQYFGPGTRLTVL.